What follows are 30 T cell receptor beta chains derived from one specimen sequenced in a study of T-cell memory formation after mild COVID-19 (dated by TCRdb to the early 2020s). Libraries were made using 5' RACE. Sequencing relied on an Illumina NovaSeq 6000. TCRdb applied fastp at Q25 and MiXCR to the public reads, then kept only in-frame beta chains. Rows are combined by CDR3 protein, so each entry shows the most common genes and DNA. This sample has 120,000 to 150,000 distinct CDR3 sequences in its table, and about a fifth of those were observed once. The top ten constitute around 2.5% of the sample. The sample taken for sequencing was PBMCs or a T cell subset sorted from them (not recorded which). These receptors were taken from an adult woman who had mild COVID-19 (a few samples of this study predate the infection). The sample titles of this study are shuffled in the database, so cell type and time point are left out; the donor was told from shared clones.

The DNA of the CDR3 is TGTGCCAGCAGTACCCGGGGCCGAGGAGCAAATGAAAAACTGTTTTTT. It encodes CASSTRGRGANEKLFF. The rearrangement links TRBV6-6 to TRBJ1-4; tentative D call: TRBD1 (5 bases). Germline values: CDR1 MNHNY, CDR2 SVGAGI (reference sequence). The V end was cut by 5 bases, the J end by 5 bases, with 18 bases between. CDR3 size: 16 residues.

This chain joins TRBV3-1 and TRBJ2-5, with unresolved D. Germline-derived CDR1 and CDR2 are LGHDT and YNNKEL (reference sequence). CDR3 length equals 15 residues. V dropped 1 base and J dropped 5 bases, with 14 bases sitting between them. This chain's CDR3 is CASSQGVFPLETQYF. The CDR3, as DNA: TGTGCCAGCAGCCAAGGAGTGTTTCCCCTGGAGACCCAGTACTTC.

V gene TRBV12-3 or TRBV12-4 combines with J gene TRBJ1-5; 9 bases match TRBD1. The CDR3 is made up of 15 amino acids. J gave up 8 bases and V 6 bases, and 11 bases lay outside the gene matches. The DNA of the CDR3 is TGTGCCAGCAGCCAAACGGGACAGGGTAGAGAGCCCCAGCATTTT. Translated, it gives CASSQTGQGREPQHF.

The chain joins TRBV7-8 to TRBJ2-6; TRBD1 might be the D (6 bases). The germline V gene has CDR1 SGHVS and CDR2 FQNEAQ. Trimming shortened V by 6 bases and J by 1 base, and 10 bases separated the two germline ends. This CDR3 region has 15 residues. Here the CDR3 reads CASRLDRSGANVLTF. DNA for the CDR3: TGTGCCAGCAGACTCGACAGGTCTGGGGCCAACGTCCTGACTTTC.

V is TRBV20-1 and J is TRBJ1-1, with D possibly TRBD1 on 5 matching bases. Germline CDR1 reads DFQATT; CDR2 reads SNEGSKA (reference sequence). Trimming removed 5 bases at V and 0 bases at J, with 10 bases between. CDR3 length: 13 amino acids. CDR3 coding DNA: TGCAGTGCTTCCAGGGATATGAACACTGAAGCTTTCTTT. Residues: CSASRDMNTEAFF.

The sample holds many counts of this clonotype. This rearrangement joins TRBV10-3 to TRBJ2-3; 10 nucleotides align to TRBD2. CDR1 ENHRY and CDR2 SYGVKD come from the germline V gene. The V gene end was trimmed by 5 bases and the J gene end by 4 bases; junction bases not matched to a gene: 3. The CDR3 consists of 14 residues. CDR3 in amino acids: CAISSGGAPDTQYF. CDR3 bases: TGTGCCATCAGTAGCGGGGGGGCCCCAGATACGCAGTATTTT.

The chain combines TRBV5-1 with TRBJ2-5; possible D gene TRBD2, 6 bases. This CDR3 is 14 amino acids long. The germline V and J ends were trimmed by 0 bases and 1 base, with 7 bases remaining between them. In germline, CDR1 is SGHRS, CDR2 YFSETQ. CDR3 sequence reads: CASSLGTIQETQYF. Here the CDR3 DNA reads TGCGCCAGCAGCTTGGGGACTATCCAAGAGACCCAGTACTTC. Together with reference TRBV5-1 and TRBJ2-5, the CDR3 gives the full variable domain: KAGVTQTPRYLIKTRGQQVTLSCSPISGHRSVSWYQQTPGQGLQFLFEYFSETQRNKGNFPGRFSGRQFSNSRSEMNVSTLELGDSALYLCASSLGTIQETQYFGPGTRLLVL.

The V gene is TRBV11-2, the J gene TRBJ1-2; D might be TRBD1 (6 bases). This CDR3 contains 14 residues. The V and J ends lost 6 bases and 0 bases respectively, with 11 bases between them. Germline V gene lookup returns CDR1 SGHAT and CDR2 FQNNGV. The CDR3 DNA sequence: TGTGCCAGCAGTCACAGGGTTGCTAACTATGGCTACACCTTC. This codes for CASSHRVANYGYTF.

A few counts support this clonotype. The CDR3 protein is CATSSVSRRNEQYF. The CDR3 DNA follows: TGTGCCACCAGCAGTGTGTCTAGGCGAAACGAGCAGTACTTC. The rearrangement links TRBV15 to TRBJ2-7, with D unclear. The germline V gene encodes CDR1 LNHNV and CDR2 YYDKDF (reference sequence). V was cut by 3 bases and J by 5 bases, with 14 bases left in between. This CDR3 is built from 14 residues.

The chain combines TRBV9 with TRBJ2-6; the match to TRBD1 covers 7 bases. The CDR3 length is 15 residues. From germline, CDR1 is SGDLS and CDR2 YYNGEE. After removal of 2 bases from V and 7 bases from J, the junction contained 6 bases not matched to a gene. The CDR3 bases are TGTGCCAGCAGCGTGTATACAGGGGCAGCCAACGTCCTGACTTTC. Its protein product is CASSVYTGAANVLTF.

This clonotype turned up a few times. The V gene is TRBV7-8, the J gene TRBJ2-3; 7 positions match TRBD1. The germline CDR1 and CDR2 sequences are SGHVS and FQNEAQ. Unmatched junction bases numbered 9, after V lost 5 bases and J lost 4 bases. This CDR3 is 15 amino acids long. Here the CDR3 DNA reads TGTGCCAGCAGCCCATATGGACAGGCCGCAGATACGCAGTATTTT. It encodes CASSPYGQAADTQYF.

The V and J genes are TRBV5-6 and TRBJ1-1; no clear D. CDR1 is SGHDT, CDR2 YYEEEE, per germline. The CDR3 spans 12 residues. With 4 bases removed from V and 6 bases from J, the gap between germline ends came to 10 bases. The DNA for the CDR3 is TGTGCCAGCAGCCCCGGAGGACCTGAAGCTTTCTTT. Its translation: CASSPGGPEAFF. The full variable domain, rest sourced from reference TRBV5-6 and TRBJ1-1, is DAGVTQSPTHLIKTRGQQVTLRCSPKSGHDTVSWYQQALGQGPQFIFQYYEEEERQRGNFPDRFSGHQFPNYSSELNVNALLLGDSALYLCASSPGGPEAFFGQGTRLTVV.

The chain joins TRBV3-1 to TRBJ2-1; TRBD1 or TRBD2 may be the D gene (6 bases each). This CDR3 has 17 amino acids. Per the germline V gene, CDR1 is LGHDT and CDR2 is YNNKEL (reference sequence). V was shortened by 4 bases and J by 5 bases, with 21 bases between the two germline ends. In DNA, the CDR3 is TGTGCCAGCAGCCCAATCCAGGGCCAGGGGAGGAACAATGAGCAGTTCTTC. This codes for CASSPIQGQGRNNEQFF.

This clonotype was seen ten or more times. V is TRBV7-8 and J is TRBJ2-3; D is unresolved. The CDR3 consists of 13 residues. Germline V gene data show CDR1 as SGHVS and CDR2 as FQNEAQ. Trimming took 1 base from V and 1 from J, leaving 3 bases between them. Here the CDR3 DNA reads TGTGCCAGCAGCTTAGGCCGCACAGATACGCAGTATTTT. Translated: CASSLGRTDTQYF.

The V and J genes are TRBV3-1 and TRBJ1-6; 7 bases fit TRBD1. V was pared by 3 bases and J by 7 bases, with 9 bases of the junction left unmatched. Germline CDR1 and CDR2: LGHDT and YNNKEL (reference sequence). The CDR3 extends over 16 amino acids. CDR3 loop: CASSHPGGGRNSPLHF. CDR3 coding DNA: TGTGCCAGCAGCCACCCCGGAGGGGGCAGAAATTCACCCCTCCACTTT.

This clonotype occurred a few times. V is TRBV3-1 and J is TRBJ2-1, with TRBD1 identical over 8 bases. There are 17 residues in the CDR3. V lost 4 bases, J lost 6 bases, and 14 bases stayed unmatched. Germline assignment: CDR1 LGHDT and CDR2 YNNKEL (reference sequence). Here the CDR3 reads CASSRGTGGARSNEQFF. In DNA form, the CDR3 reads TGTGCCAGCAGCCGCGGGACAGGAGGGGCTAGATCCAATGAGCAGTTCTTC.

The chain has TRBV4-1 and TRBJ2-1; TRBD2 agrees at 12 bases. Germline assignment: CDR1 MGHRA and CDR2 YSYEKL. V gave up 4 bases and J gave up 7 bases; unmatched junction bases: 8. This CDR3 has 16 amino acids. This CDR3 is CASSRLTSGGINEQFF. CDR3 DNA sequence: TGCGCCAGCAGCCGATTGACTAGCGGGGGAATAAATGAGCAGTTCTTC.

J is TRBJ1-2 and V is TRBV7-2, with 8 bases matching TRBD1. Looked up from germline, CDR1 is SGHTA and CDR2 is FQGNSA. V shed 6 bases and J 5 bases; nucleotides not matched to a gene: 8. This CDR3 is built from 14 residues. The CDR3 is CASSLGQGRYGYTF. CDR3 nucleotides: TGTGCCAGCAGTCTAGGACAGGGCCGGTATGGCTACACCTTC.

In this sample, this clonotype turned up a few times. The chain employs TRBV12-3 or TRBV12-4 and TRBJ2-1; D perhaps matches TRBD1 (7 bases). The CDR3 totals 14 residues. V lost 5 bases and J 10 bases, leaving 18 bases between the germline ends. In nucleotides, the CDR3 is TGTGCCAGCAGTCCCAGGGGGGCGGGGAACGAGCAGTTCTTC. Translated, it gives CASSPRGAGNEQFF.

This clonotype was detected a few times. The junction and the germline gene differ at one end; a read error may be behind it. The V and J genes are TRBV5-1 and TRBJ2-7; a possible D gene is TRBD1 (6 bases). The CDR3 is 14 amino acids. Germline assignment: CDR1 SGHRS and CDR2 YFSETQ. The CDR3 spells CARSLEVGAREQYF. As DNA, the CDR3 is TGCGCCAGAAGCTTGGAGGTGGGGGCCCGCGAGCAGTACTTC.

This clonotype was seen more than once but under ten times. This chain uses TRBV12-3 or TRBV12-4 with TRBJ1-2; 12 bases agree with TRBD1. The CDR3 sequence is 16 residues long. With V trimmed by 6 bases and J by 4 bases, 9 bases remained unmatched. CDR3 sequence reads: CASSPRGTGGGYGYTF. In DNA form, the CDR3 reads TGTGCCAGCAGCCCCCGGGGGACAGGGGGCGGCTATGGCTACACCTTC.

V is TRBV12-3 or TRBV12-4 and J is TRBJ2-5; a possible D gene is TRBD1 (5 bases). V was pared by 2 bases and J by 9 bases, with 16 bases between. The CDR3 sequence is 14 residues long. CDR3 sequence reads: CASSLRGRLVAQYF. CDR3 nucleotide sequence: TGTGCCAGCAGTTTAAGGGGTCGCCTTGTGGCCCAGTACTTC.

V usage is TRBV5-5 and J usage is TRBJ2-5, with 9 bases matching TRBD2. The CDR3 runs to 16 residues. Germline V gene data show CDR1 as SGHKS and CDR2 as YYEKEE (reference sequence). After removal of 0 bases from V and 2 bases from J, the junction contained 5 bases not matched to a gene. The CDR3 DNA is TGTGCCAGCAGCTTGGTTTTAGCGGGGGCGCAAGAGACCCAGTACTTC. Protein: CASSLVLAGAQETQYF.

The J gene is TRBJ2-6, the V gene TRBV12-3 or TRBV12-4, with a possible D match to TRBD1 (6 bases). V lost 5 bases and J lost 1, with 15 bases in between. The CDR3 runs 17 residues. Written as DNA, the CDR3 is TGTGCCAGCAGTCTGACTGGGGGCCGATCTGGGGCCAACGTCCTGACTTTC. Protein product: CASSLTGGRSGANVLTF.

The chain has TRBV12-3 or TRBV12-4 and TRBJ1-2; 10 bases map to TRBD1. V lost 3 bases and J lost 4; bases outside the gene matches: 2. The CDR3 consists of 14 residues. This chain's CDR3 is CASSFRTGGYGYTF. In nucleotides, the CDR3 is TGTGCCAGCAGTTTCCGGACAGGGGGCTATGGCTACACCTTC.

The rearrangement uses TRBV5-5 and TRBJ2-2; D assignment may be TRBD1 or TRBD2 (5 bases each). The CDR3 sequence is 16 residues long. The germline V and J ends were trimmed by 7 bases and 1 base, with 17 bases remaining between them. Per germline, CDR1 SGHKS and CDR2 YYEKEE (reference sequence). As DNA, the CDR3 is TGTGCCAGCGAGCTTGGTCCTGGGGGGAACACCGGGGAGCTGTTTTTT. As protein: CASELGPGGNTGELFF. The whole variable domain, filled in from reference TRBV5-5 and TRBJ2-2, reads DAGVTQSPTHLIKTRGQQVTLRCSPISGHKSVSWYQQVLGQGPQFIFQYYEKEERGRGNFPDRFSARQFPNYSSELNVNALLLGDSALYLCASELGPGGNTGELFFGEGSRLTVL.

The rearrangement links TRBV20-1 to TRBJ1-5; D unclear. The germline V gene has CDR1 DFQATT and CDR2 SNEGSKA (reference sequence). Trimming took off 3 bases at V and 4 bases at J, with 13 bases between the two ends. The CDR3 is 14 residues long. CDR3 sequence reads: CSASGRTVNQPQHF. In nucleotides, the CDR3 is TGCAGTGCTAGTGGTCGGACCGTGAATCAGCCCCAGCATTTT.

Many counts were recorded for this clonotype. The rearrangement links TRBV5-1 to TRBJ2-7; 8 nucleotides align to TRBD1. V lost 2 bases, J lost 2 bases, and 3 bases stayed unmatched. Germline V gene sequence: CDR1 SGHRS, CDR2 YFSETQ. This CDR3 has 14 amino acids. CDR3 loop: CASSFRTGTYEQYF. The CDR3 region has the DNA TGCGCCAGCAGCTTTAGGACAGGGACCTACGAGCAGTACTTC.

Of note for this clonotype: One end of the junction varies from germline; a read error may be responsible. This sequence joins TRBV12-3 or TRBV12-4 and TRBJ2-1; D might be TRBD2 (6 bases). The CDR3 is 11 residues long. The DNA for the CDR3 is TGTGCCAGCAGTTTTCCGGGGACTCCGCTTTTC. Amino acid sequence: CASSFPGTPLF.

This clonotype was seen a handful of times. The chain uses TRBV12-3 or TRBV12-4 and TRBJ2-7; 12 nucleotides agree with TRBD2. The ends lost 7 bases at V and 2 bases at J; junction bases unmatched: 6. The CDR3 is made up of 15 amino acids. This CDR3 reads CASKDGLAGTYEQYF. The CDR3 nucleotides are TGTGCCAGCAAGGACGGACTAGCGGGAACCTACGAGCAGTACTTC.